Included here is one TCR beta chain sequence, with context. Repertoires were generated with immunoSEQ multiplex PCR, while TCRdb's copy carries only in-frame clones and drops some. In the table there are 2 million or so clones, 85% to 95% of which are singletons. This sample is part of a study of shared clonotypes between healthy human individuals. Study overall: CD8 memory received one plate per donor, CD8 naive two, CD4 memory three and CD4 naive three.

Germline V gene lookup returns CDR1 MGHRA and CDR2 YSYEKL. V gave up 4 bases and J gave up 4 bases; unmatched junction bases: 3. The CDR3 runs to 15 residues. Only Caucasian adults living in Nashville, Tennessee made up the donor group. V gene TRBV4-1 combines with J gene TRBJ2-3, with TRBD2 identical over 12 bases. The specimen was naive CD4+ T cells sorted from blood. Subset specified: CD45RA+ positively selected. The sequence derives from a young man in good health. The CDR3 DNA is TGCGCCAGCAGCCGACTAGCGGGAGTCTCAGATACGCAGTATTTT. This translates into CASSRLAGVSDTQYF.